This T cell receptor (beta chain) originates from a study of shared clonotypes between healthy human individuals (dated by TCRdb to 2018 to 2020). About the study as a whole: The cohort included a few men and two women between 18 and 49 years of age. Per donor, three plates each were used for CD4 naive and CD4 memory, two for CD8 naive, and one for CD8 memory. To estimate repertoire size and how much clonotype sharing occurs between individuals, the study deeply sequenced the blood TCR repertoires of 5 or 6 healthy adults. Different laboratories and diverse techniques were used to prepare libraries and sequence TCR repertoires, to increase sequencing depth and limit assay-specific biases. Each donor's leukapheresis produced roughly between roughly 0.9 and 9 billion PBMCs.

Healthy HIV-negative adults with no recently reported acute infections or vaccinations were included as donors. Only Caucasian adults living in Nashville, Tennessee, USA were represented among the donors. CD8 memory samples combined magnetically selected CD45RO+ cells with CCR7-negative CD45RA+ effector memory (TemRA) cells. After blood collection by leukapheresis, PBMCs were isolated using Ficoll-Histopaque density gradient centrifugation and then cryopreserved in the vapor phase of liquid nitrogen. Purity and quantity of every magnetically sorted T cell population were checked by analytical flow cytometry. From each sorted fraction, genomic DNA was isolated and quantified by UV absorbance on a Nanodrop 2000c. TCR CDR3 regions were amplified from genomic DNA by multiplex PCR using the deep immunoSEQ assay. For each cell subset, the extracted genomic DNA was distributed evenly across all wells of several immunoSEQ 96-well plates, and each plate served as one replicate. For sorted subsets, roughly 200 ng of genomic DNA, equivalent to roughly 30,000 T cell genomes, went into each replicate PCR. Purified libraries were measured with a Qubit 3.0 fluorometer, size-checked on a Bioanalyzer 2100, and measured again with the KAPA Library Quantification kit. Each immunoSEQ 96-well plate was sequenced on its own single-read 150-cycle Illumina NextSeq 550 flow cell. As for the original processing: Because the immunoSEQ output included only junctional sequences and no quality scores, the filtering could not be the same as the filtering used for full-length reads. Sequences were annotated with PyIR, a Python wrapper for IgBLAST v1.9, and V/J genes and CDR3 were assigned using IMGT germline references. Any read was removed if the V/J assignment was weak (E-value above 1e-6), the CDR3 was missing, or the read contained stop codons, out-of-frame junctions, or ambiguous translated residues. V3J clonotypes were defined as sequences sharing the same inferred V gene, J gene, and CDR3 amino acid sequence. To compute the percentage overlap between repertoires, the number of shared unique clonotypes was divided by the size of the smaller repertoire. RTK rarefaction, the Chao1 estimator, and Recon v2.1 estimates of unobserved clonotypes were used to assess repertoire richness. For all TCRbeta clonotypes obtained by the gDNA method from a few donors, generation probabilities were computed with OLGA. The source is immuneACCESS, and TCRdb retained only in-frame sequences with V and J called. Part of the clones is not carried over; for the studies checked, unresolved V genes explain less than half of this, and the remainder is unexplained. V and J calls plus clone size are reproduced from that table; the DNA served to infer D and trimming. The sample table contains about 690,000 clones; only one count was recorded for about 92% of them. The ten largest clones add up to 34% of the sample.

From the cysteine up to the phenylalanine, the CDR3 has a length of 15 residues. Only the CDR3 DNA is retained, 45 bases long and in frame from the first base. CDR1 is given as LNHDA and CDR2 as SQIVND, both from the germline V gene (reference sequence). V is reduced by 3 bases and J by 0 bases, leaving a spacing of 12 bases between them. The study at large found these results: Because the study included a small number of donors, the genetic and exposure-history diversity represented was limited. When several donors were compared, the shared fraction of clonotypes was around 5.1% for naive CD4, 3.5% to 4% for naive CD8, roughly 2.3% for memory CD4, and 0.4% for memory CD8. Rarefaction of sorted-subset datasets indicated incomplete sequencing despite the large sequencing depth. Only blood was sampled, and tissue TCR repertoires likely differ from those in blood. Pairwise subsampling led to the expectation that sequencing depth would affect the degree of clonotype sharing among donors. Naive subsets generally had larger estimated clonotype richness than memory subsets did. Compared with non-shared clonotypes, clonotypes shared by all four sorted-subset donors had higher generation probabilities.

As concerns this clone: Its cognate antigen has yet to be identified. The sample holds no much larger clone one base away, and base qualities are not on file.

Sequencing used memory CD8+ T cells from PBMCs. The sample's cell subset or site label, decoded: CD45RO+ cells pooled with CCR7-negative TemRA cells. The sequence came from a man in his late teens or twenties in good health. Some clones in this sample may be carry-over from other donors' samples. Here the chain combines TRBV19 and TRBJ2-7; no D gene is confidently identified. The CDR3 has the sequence CASSMGTDSSYEQYF. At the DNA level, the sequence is TGTGCCAGTAGTATGGGAACGGATTCCTCCTACGAGCAGTACTTC.